A single sample gave rise to the 21 T cell receptor beta chains below, sequenced in a study of T cells in women clearing cervical HPV infection. The protocol was immunoSEQ multiplex PCR, while the TCRdb copy is restricted to in-frame clones and leaves out a portion. The sample has 36,000 or so clones. Sample: blood buffy coat. The receptors were sampled from a woman between 18 and 70 years old with a cervical HPV16 infection that either progressed to CIN3+ or cleared (not recorded which).

As to this clone: The sequence runs out 3 residues before the end of the CDR3; the remainder is reconstructed from the germline J gene. The J gene is TRBJ2-3, the V gene TRBV12-3 or TRBV12-4; 13 bases align to TRBD2. The CDR3 has 14 residues. J was trimmed by 5 bases and V by 5 bases; bases with no gene match: 1. CDR3 DNA (partial): TGTGCCAGCAGTCGGACTAGCGGGGGAGATACG. This translates into CASSRTSGGDT. The CDR3 as a whole reads CASSRTSGGDTQYF.

Of note for this clone: The read falls 3 residues short of the CDR3 end, and the missing part is taken from the germline J gene. V is TRBV4-2 and J is TRBJ1-6; 12 bases are shared with TRBD1. The CDR3 runs 17 residues. Germline V gene lookup returns CDR1 LGHNA and CDR2 YNFKEQ. The trim removed 4 bases at V and 7 bases at J, leaving 8 bases unmatched. Incomplete CDR3 DNA: TGTGCCAGCAGCCCCTTCCCGGGACAGGGGGCCAATTCACCC. Protein product: CASSPFPGQGANSP. The entire CDR3 reads CASSPFPGQGANSPLHF.

Remarks on this clone: The read finishes 3 residues shy of the CDR3 end, and the germline J gene is used to complete it. The chain links TRBV27 to TRBJ1-1, with 7 bases fitting TRBD1. This CDR3 has 14 residues. The germline V gene has CDR1 MNHEY and CDR2 SMNVEV (reference sequence). Losses at the gene ends were 1 base for V and 3 bases for J; bases not matched to a gene: 2. The CDR3 is CASSLFRGDTEAFF. CDR3 DNA (partial): TGTGCCAGCAGTTTATTCAGGGGGGACACTGAA.

Comment on this clone: The DNA ends 3 residues before the CDR3 does, and the rest of the CDR3 is filled in from the germline J gene. This chain connects TRBV2 to TRBJ2-3; a possible D gene is TRBD2 (6 bases). Between the trimmed V and J ends, which lost 5 bases and 1 base, there was a span of 13 bases. The CDR3 runs 15 residues. Germline V gene lookup returns CDR1 SNHLY and CDR2 FYNNEI. Partial CDR3 DNA: TGTGCCAGCAGTCGGACGGGGGTTGGCACAGATACG. Translation: CASSRTGVGTDT. The full CDR3 sequence reads CASSRTGVGTDTQYF.

Notes on this clone: The CDR3 extends 3 residues past the end of the read, so its final part is completed from the germline J gene. The V gene is TRBV19, the J gene TRBJ2-7; a weak D match, TRBD2 (6 bases). The CDR3 extends over 14 amino acids. With 6 bases removed from V and 0 bases from J, the gap between germline ends came to 12 bases. Germline V gene data show CDR1 as LNHDA and CDR2 as SQIVND (reference sequence). The part of the CDR3 DNA that was read is TGTGCCAGTAGCAGGGACTTTAGCTCCTACGAG. This sequence encodes CASSRDFSSYE. Given in full, the CDR3 is CASSRDFSSYEQYF.

Concerning this clone itself: The DNA ends 3 residues before the CDR3 does, and the rest of the CDR3 is filled in from the germline J gene. This chain joins TRBV13 and TRBJ2-3; TRBD2 matches at 12 bases. The CDR3 totals 18 residues. V lost 5 bases, J lost 4 bases, and 13 bases stayed unmatched. Looked up from germline, CDR1 is PRHDT and CDR2 is FYEKMQ (reference sequence). This CDR3 reads CASSPGTSGYTWADTQYF. The sequenced CDR3 bases are TGTGCCAGCAGCCCTGGGACTAGCGGGTACACCTGGGCAGATACG.

Turning to this clone: The CDR3 end falls 3 residues outside the read, so it is completed with the germline J gene. This sequence joins TRBV18 and TRBJ1-2; 8 bases fit TRBD1. The V gene's germline CDR1 is KGHSH and CDR2 LQKENI. V trimming: 3 bases; J trimming: 3 bases; junction bases outside the gene matches: 3. The CDR3 has 14 amino acids. CDR3 protein: CASSPQGADYGYTF. CDR3 bases read: TGTGCCAGCTCACCTCAGGGGGCTGACTATGGC. Based on the CDR3 plus reference TRBV18 and TRBJ1-2, the full variable domain is NAGVMQNPRHLVRRRGQEARLRCSPMKGHSHVYWYRQLPEEGLKFMVYLQKENIIDESGMPKERFSAEFPKEGPSILRIQQVVRGDSAAYFCASSPQGADYGYTFGSGTRLTVV.

Details on this clone: The read halts 3 residues ahead of the CDR3 end, with the missing end drawn from the germline J gene. The rearrangement links TRBV6-1 to TRBJ2-2; 8 bases are shared with TRBD1. Germline V lookup: CDR1 MNHNS, CDR2 SASEGT. The CDR3 sequence is 13 residues long. V trimming: 3 bases; J trimming: 7 bases; junction bases outside the gene matches: 1. CDR3 sequence reads: CASSEDRVGELFF. The covered CDR3 bases are TGTGCCAGCAGTGAGGACAGGGTCGGGGAG.

Regarding this clone: The read is 3 residues too short to cover the CDR3 end, so that end is filled in from the germline J gene. The chain carries TRBV28 and TRBJ1-4; D ambiguous. This CDR3 comprises 15 residues. The germline gives CDR1 MDHEN, CDR2 SYDVKM. The V end was cut by 1 base, the J end by 8 bases, with 14 bases between. Here the CDR3 reads CASSLSGPLREKLFF. Incomplete CDR3 DNA: TGTGCCAGCAGTTTATCCGGTCCTCTTCGGGAAAAA. Using reference TRBV28 and TRBJ1-4 for the parts outside the CDR3, the full variable domain is DVKVTQSSRYLVKRTGEKVFLECVQDMDHENMFWYRQDPGLGLRLIYFSYDVKMKEKGDIPEGYSVSREKKERFSLILESASTNQTSMYLCASSLSGPLREKLFFGSGTQLSVL.

To note about this clone: The read ends 3 residues before the CDR3 terminus; that terminus is restored from the germline J gene. The chain is built from TRBV5-4 and TRBJ2-7, with 11 bases fitting TRBD1. Unmatched junction bases numbered 6, after V lost 2 bases and J lost 2 bases. The CDR3 contains 16 residues. Germline CDR1 is SGHNT and CDR2 is YYREEE (reference sequence). The sequenced part of the CDR3 DNA is TGTGCCAGCAGCTTCGGCGGGACAGGGGGAACCTACGAG. This translates into CASSFGGTGGTYE. The whole CDR3 reads CASSFGGTGGTYEQYF.

Turning to this clone: The DNA ends 3 residues before the CDR3 does, and the rest of the CDR3 is filled in from the germline J gene. V and J are TRBV20-1 and TRBJ2-5; TRBD2 aligns across 7 bases. After removal of 3 bases from V and 0 bases from J, the junction contained 7 bases not matched to a gene. The CDR3 has 15 residues. Per germline, CDR1 DFQATT and CDR2 SNEGSKA (reference sequence). CDR3 sequence reads: CSARRGLGNQETQYF. CDR3 DNA (partial): TGCAGTGCTAGGCGGGGGTTGGGCAACCAAGAGACC.

With respect to this clone: The missing CDR3 end, 3 residues past where the read stops, is filled in from the germline J gene. The genes are TRBV20-1 and TRBJ2-7, with TRBD1 matching 9 bases. Germline V gene sequence: CDR1 DFQATT, CDR2 SNEGSKA (reference sequence). The CDR3 contains 14 residues. After removal of 6 bases from V and 4 bases from J, the junction contained 10 bases not matched to a gene. The sequenced CDR3 bases are TGCAGTGCCATTCCGGGACAGGGAGGATACGAG. Translation gives CSAIPGQGGYE. The whole CDR3 protein reads CSAIPGQGGYEQYF.

CDR3 DNA, as far as it was read: TGTGCCAGCAAAGCGGGAATGGGGACAGATACG. Residues: CASKAGMGTDT. The CDR3, in full, reads CASKAGMGTDTQYF. The rearrangement links TRBV7-2 to TRBJ2-3, with 7 nucleotides matching TRBD2. With the read ending 3 residues before the CDR3 end, the germline J gene is used to fill in that end. Germline-derived CDR1 and CDR2 are SGHTA and FQGNSA. The CDR3 is made up of 14 amino acids. The V and J ends lost 7 bases and 3 bases, in that order; junction bases with no gene match: 7. Variable domain in full (rest from reference TRBV7-2 and TRBJ2-3): GAGVSQSPSNKVTEKGKDVELRCDPISGHTALYWYRQSLGQGLEFLIYFQGNSAPDKSGLPSDRFSAERTGGSVSTLTIQRTQQEDSAVYLCASKAGMGTDTQYFGPGTRLTVL.

The CDR3 loop is CASSFNGEAAYGYTF. Incomplete CDR3 DNA: TGTGCCAGCAGCTTTAACGGGGAGGCGGCTTATGGC. The rearrangement uses TRBV7-9 and TRBJ1-2; no clear D. The read terminates 3 residues before the CDR3 end, so the remaining end is supplied by the germline J gene. In germline, CDR1 is SEHNR, CDR2 FQNEAQ (reference sequence). The CDR3 covers 15 residues. Trimming took off 3 bases at V and 5 bases at J, with 16 bases between the two ends.

With regard to this clone: The CDR3 end falls 3 residues outside the read, so it is completed with the germline J gene. The J gene is TRBJ2-3, the V gene TRBV12-5; D is possibly TRBD2 (6 bases). Deletions cut 6 bases from V and 4 bases from J, with 20 bases between. CDR3 length: 16 residues. The germline gives CDR1 LGHNT, CDR2 FRNRAP. The CDR3 spells CASGLGGRGLPDTQYF. The covered CDR3 bases are TGTGCTAGTGGCCTTGGAGGTAGAGGACTACCAGATACG.

Points on this clone: The read terminates 3 residues ahead of where the CDR3 ends, so the germline J gene completes it. The rearrangement uses TRBV20-1 and TRBJ2-1, with D uncertain. V lost 1 base, J lost 3 bases, and 7 bases lay in between. Germline V gene data show CDR1 as DFQATT and CDR2 as SNEGSKA (reference sequence). The CDR3 spans 13 residues. This chain's CDR3 is CSARVTVYNEQFF. The DNA read from the CDR3 is TGCAGTGCTAGAGTTACAGTCTACAATGAG.

Of note for this clone: The read terminates 3 residues before the CDR3 end, so the remaining end is supplied by the germline J gene. The rearrangement joins TRBV20-1 to TRBJ2-3; TRBD2 is a possible D gene (6 bases). CDR1 is DFQATT, CDR2 SNEGSKA, per germline (reference sequence). The V and J ends lost 0 bases and 7 bases respectively, with 29 bases between them. The CDR3 totals 19 residues. CDR3 loop: CSARDRGNTGTRVRYTQYF. The part of the CDR3 DNA that was read is TGCAGTGCTAGAGATCGGGGGAACACAGGAACCCGGGTTCGGTATACG.

Remarks on this clone: The read ends 3 residues before the CDR3 terminus; that terminus is restored from the germline J gene. V gene TRBV29-1 combines with J gene TRBJ2-1, with TRBD1 matching over 9 bases. The CDR3 extends over 14 amino acids. Germline V gene data show CDR1 as SQVTM and CDR2 as ANQGSEA. J gave up 5 bases and V 4 bases, and 6 bases lay outside the gene matches. The sequenced CDR3 bases are TGCAGCGTTGTCGGGGGGACAGGGCACAATGAG. Translated, it gives CSVVGGTGHNE. The CDR3, in full, reads CSVVGGTGHNEQFF.

The DNA read from the CDR3 is TGCAGTGCTAGATCAACAGGGGGCGGGTTGCGGTTTAGCTCTGAA. Protein: CSARSTGGGLRFSSE. The full CDR3 reads CSARSTGGGLRFSSEAFF. V is TRBV20-1 and J is TRBJ1-1, with TRBD1 matching 9 bases. The read falls 3 residues short of the CDR3 end, and the missing part is taken from the germline J gene. The germline V gene encodes CDR1 DFQATT and CDR2 SNEGSKA (reference sequence). The V and J ends lost 2 bases and 6 bases, in that order; junction bases with no gene match: 19. The CDR3 sequence is 18 residues long.

Concerning this clone itself: The DNA ends 3 residues before the CDR3 does, and the rest of the CDR3 is filled in from the germline J gene. The V and J genes are TRBV7-9 and TRBJ1-2, with 7 bases lining up with TRBD1. Germline trimming cut 5 bases from V and 6 bases from J; bases unmatched to any gene: 6. The CDR3 has 13 residues. Germline CDR1 and CDR2: SEHNR and FQNEAQ (reference sequence). The sequenced part of the CDR3 DNA is TGTGCCAGCAGCCTTACAGGGGATGATGGC. Translated: CASSLTGDDG. The complete CDR3 protein is CASSLTGDDGYTF.

Remarks on this clone: The sequence runs out 3 residues before the end of the CDR3; the remainder is reconstructed from the germline J gene. The V gene is TRBV6-2 or TRBV6-3, the J gene TRBJ2-3, with D possibly matching TRBD2 (5 bases). From germline, CDR1 is MNHEY and CDR2 SVGEGT. The CDR3 runs to 14 residues. The ends were cut back, 5 bases at V and 6 bases at J, with 15 bases in the middle. The part of the CDR3 DNA that was read is TGTGCCAGCAGTCGCGGGCCGGCCCGGGATACG. As protein: CASSRGPARDT. The CDR3, in full, reads CASSRGPARDTQYF.